The 7 T cell receptor beta chains in this list originate from one sample, sequenced in a study of blood T cell repertoires in COVID-19. TCRdb's table, derived via immunoSEQ multiplex PCR, lists solely in-frame clones and lacks some. The table has 110,000 to 150,000 clones, about nine tenths seen once; the top ten hold less than 4.5%. Input material: PBMCs or T cells enriched from blood (not recorded which). The source of these receptors is a man aged 50-60 years who had recovered from COVID-19.

The chain combines TRBV6-2 or TRBV6-3 with TRBJ1-5, with 7 nucleotides matching TRBD1. This CDR3 is 15 amino acids long. Germline V gene data show CDR1 as MNHEY and CDR2 as SVGEGT. The V and J ends lost 6 bases and 0 bases, in that order; junction bases with no gene match: 5. The CDR3 sequence is CASSPGQVSNQPQHF. For the CDR3, the DNA is TGTGCCAGCAGCCCAGGACAGGTTAGCAATCAGCCCCAGCATTTT.

The rearrangement uses TRBV14 and TRBJ1-6; no clear D. Looked up from germline, CDR1 is SGHDN and CDR2 is FVKESK. Trimming removed 0 bases from V and 8 bases from J, with 11 bases in between. This CDR3 region has 15 residues. CDR3: CASSQDWGAHSPLHF. The CDR3, as DNA: TGTGCCAGCAGCCAAGATTGGGGAGCGCATTCACCCCTCCACTTT.

CDR3 DNA sequence: TGTGCCAGCAGCGTAGGAGGGAGCAATCAGCCCCAGCATTTT. Its translation: CASSVGGSNQPQHF. This rearrangement joins TRBV9 to TRBJ1-5; D is unclear. V was cut by 0 bases and J by 1 base, with 5 bases left in between. The germline gives CDR1 SGDLS, CDR2 YYNGEE. The CDR3 length is 14 residues.

V and J are TRBV28 and TRBJ1-2; TRBD1 matches at 7 bases. The germline gives CDR1 MDHEN, CDR2 SYDVKM. CDR3 length: 12 amino acids. Trimming removed 5 bases from V and 8 bases from J; junction bases left unmatched: 5. CDR3 region: CASSTTGVGYTF. The CDR3, as DNA: TGTGCCAGCAGTACAACAGGGGTCGGCTACACCTTC.

The genes are TRBV5-5 and TRBJ2-3, with D tentatively TRBD1 (6 bases). Germline CDR1 reads SGHKS; CDR2 reads YYEKEE (reference sequence). Trimming stripped 5 bases from V and 3 bases from J, with 13 bases between. The CDR3 is 14 residues long. The CDR3 DNA follows: TGTGCCAGCAGAAAGGGCCAGGGGACAGATACGCAGTATTTT. It specifies CASRKGQGTDTQYF.

In its sample, this clone was seen once. The chain has TRBV24-1 and TRBJ2-3, with 10 bases matching TRBD2. The CDR3 runs to 18 residues. The V and J ends lost 4 bases and 3 bases, in that order; junction bases with no gene match: 12. CDR1 and CDR2 (germline): KGHDR, SFDVKD. The CDR3 spells CATSDPPLAGVGTDTQYF. The CDR3 region has the DNA TGTGCCACCAGTGACCCCCCCCTAGCGGGGGTTGGAACAGATACGCAGTATTTT.

The rearrangement uses TRBV2 and TRBJ1-4; D is unresolved. Germline V gene data show CDR1 as SNHLY and CDR2 as FYNNEI. The CDR3 spans 13 residues. The germline V and J ends were trimmed by 3 bases and 8 bases, with 10 bases remaining between them. The CDR3 loop reads CASSDAGPEKLFF. The CDR3 bases are TGTGCCAGCAGTGACGCGGGTCCGGAAAAACTGTTTTTT. The whole variable domain, filled in from reference TRBV2 and TRBJ1-4, reads EPEVTQTPSHQVTQMGQEVILRCVPISNHLYFYWYRQILGQKVEFLVSFYNNEISEKSEIFDDQFSVERPDGSNFTLKIRSTKLEDSAMYFCASSDAGPEKLFFGSGTQLSVL.